These 10 T cell receptor beta chains originate from one sample sequenced in a study of regulatory T cells in long-lasting Graves disease. Time point denoted: persistent/refractory GD, antithyroid drugs over 5 years with positive TRAb. Extracted RNA from PBMCs served as the source of the TCR library. Through Arm-PCR of CDR3 regions and iRepertoire HTBI primers, TCR beta libraries were built. TCRdb processed the multiplex PCR reads anew with MiXCR; each CDR3 protein has one entry. There are 350,000 to 500,000 distinct CDR3 sequences in the sample; roughly 21% occur only once, and roughly an eighth lies in the top ten. The source material was peripheral blood mononuclear cells (PBMCs), sampled when the disease was refractory, from a patient treated with antithyroid drugs. The source is a female donor with Graves disease.

This clonotype occurred many times. The V gene is TRBV5-1, the J gene TRBJ2-2; D gene unclear. The germline V and J ends were trimmed by 6 bases and 4 bases, with 13 bases remaining between them. CDR3 length: 14 residues. Germline lookup yields CDR1 SGHRS and CDR2 YFSETQ. The DNA for the CDR3 is TGCGCCAGCAACCCCCAGGCAGGCACCGGGGAGCTGTTTTTT. Translated, it gives CASNPQAGTGELFF.

V gene TRBV6-2 or TRBV6-3 combines with J gene TRBJ1-1, with 7 bases identical to TRBD1. Germline V gives CDR1 MNHEY, CDR2 SVGEGT. The CDR3 spans 15 residues. Losses at the gene ends were 4 bases for V and 4 bases for J; bases not matched to a gene: 9. This CDR3 reads CASSWGGTAVTEAFF. The CDR3 DNA reads TGTGCCAGCAGTTGGGGAGGGACAGCGGTCACTGAAGCTTTCTTT.

The chain uses TRBV3-1 and TRBJ2-5, with 10 nucleotides matching TRBD2. The germline CDR1 and CDR2 sequences are LGHDT and YNNKEL (reference sequence). The junction had 8 bases not matched to a gene; V was cut back by 0 bases and J by 4 bases. The CDR3 has 17 amino acids. The CDR3 reads CASSQERRTSGGETQYF. Written as DNA, the CDR3 is TGTGCCAGCAGCCAAGAACGCCGGACTAGCGGCGGAGAGACCCAGTACTTC.

This clonotype has a count of ten or more. The V and J genes are TRBV7-8 and TRBJ2-7; TRBD2 matches at 7 bases. With V trimmed by 5 bases and J by 3 bases, 7 bases remained unmatched. The CDR3 sequence is 14 residues long. Germline lookup yields CDR1 SGHVS and CDR2 FQNEAQ. CDR3 in amino acids: CASSPRGGSYEQYF. The CDR3 DNA follows: TGTGCCAGCAGCCCTAGGGGCGGGAGCTACGAGCAGTACTTC.

The chain joins TRBV27 to TRBJ1-5, with 7 nucleotides matching TRBD1. In germline, CDR1 is MNHEY, CDR2 SMNVEV (reference sequence). V shed 2 bases, J shed 3 bases, and the junction held 4 bases outside the gene matches. This CDR3 has 15 amino acids. The CDR3 nucleotides read TGTGCCAGCAGTTTAGCCGGGACAGTCAATCAGCCCCAGCATTTT. Amino acids: CASSLAGTVNQPQHF.

This clonotype has ten or more counts. Here the CDR3 DNA reads TGTGCCAGCAGTTTACCGGGGACGGCCGAGCAGTACTTC. As protein: CASSLPGTAEQYF. The V call is TRBV12-3 or TRBV12-4, the J call TRBJ2-7; either TRBD1 or TRBD2 may supply D (5 bases each). This CDR3 spans 13 amino acids. V dropped 2 bases and J dropped 6 bases, with 11 bases sitting between them.

V usage is TRBV25-1 and J usage is TRBJ2-5, with 8 bases that match TRBD2. The J call could be wrong; TRBJ2-1 is a better fit for the DNA end. Germline CDR1 reads MGHDK; CDR2 reads SYGVNS. The CDR3 runs 16 residues. CDR3 nucleotide sequence: TGTGCCAGCAGTGCTCTAAGCGGGAGCCCCGGGCATGAGCAGTTCTTC. Translating gives CASSALSGSPGHEQFF.

The chain uses TRBV20-1 and TRBJ1-5, with D unresolved. This CDR3 contains 16 residues. Trimming stripped 1 base from V and 2 bases from J, with 15 bases between. The germline CDR1 and CDR2 sequences are DFQATT and SNEGSKA (reference sequence). This CDR3 is CSARGTDPVGNQPQHF. The CDR3 DNA reads as TGCAGTGCTAGAGGGACGGATCCGGTAGGCAATCAGCCCCAGCATTTT.

V and J are TRBV29-1 and TRBJ2-7; D is ambiguous. Germline V gives CDR1 SQVTM, CDR2 ANQGSEA. The CDR3 is 13 residues long. Trimming took off 5 bases at V and 0 bases at J, with 11 bases between the two ends. The CDR3 bases are TGCAGCGTTACCCCTCGATCCTCCTACGAGCAGTACTTC. Its protein is CSVTPRSSYEQYF.

This clonotype was detected many times. At one boundary the junction diverges from the germline segment, which might be a read error. This chain uses TRBV2 with TRBJ1-5, with TRBD1 matching over 10 bases. Germline CDR1 SNHLY, CDR2 FYNNEI. This CDR3 spans 14 amino acids. The CDR3 protein is CASRDRGTNQPRHF. Here the CDR3 DNA reads TGTGCCAGCAGGGACAGGGGGACGAATCAGCCCCGGCATTTT.